Each of the 24 T cell receptor beta chains below was sequenced from the same sample in a study of blood T cell repertoires in COVID-19. This table comes from immunoSEQ multiplex PCR, and its TCRdb copy is limited to in-frame clones, with some not included. This table has about 410,000 clones, 86% appearing once. The material sequenced was peripheral blood. These receptors originate from a woman in her twenties or thirties with active or convalescent COVID-19.

The rearrangement links TRBV5-1 to TRBJ2-7; 14 nucleotides agree with TRBD2. The CDR3 has 15 residues. Trimming removed 3 bases from V and 4 bases from J; junction bases left unmatched: 3. Germline-derived CDR1 and CDR2 are SGHRS and YFSETQ. The CDR3 DNA reads as TGCGCCAGCAGCTCGGGACTAGCGGGGGAATACGAGCAGTACTTC. Translating it yields CASSSGLAGEYEQYF.

The genes are TRBV6-5 and TRBJ2-2; D not resolved. This CDR3 is 14 amino acids long. The V gene lost 2 bases and the J gene lost 3 bases, with 7 bases spanning the gap. Germline values: CDR1 MNHEY, CDR2 SVGAGI. CDR3: CASSYRHHTGELFF. CDR3 nucleotides: TGTGCCAGCAGTTACCGACACCACACCGGGGAGCTGTTTTTT.

The V call is TRBV28, the J call TRBJ1-1; TRBD1 agrees at 7 bases. The CDR3 extends over 14 amino acids. V was pared by 3 bases and J by 7 bases, with 8 bases of the junction left unmatched. Germline CDR1 MDHEN, CDR2 SYDVKM. The CDR3: CASSFRGTLVEAFF. The CDR3 DNA sequence: TGTGCCAGCAGTTTCAGGGGGACACTGGTTGAAGCTTTCTTT.

The chain combines TRBV11-3 with TRBJ2-4, with a tentative D call TRBD2 (6 bases). CDR3 length: 12 residues. Germline assignment: CDR1 SGHNT and CDR2 YENEEA. V lost 8 bases, J lost 6 bases, and 11 bases lay in between. The CDR3 DNA reads TGTGCCAGCTCGGGAGAGGGAAACATTCAGTACTTC. This translates into CASSGEGNIQYF.

The chain recombines TRBV5-4 with TRBJ2-1, with 9 bases fitting TRBD1. CDR1 and CDR2 from the germline V gene are SGHNT and YYREEE (reference sequence). The CDR3 runs to 15 residues. The ends lost 3 bases at V and 8 bases at J; junction bases unmatched: 9. The CDR3 nucleotides read TGTGCCAGCAGCTCGAGCCGACAGGGGGTCTATGAGCAGTTCTTC. Its protein is CASSSSRQGVYEQFF.

The rearrangement uses TRBV7-2 and TRBJ2-7, with 7 bases identical to TRBD1. The CDR3 contains 14 residues. The V gene end was trimmed by 5 bases and the J gene end by 2 bases; junction bases not matched to a gene: 6. Germline CDR1 is SGHTA and CDR2 is FQGNSA. The CDR3 is CASSTGTAPYEQYF. The CDR3 bases are TGTGCCAGCAGCACTGGGACAGCACCCTACGAGCAGTACTTC.

This chain uses TRBV5-1 with TRBJ2-7, with 8 bases identical to TRBD1. V shed 3 bases and J 2 bases; nucleotides not matched to a gene: 7. The CDR3 is 15 amino acids. Germline CDR1 is SGHRS and CDR2 is YFSETQ. The CDR3 coding sequence is TGCGCCAGCAGCTCCTGGGGACAGGCCCCCTACGAGCAGTACTTC. This translates into CASSSWGQAPYEQYF.

The genes are TRBV4-1 and TRBJ1-2; 9 nucleotides line up with TRBD1. V lost 4 bases, J lost 3 bases, and 15 bases stayed unmatched. Germline V gene data show CDR1 as MGHRA and CDR2 as YSYEKL. The CDR3 sequence is 18 residues long. As DNA, the CDR3 is TGCGCCAGCAGCCTCAACACTCCGGGACAGGGCGGGGACTATGGCTACACCTTC. Translation: CASSLNTPGQGGDYGYTF.

This clone came up once. The chain joins TRBV5-4 to TRBJ2-7, with D perhaps matching TRBD2 (5 bases). The CDR3 is made up of 14 amino acids. Germline lookup yields CDR1 SGHNT and CDR2 YYREEE (reference sequence). Trimming cost V 2 bases and J 5 bases, with 14 bases left between them. CDR3 region: CASSFRGMRDEQYF. The CDR3 nucleotides read TGTGCCAGCAGCTTTCGGGGAATGCGTGACGAGCAGTACTTC. The variable domain in full, with the rest retrieved from reference TRBV5-4 and TRBJ2-7, is ETGVTQSPTHLIKTRGQQVTLRCSSQSGHNTVSWYQQALGQGPQFIFQYYREEENGRGNFPPRFSGLQFPNYSSELNVNALELDDSALYLCASSFRGMRDEQYFGPGTRLTVT.

In nucleotides, the CDR3 is TGTGCCTGCTCAAAGGGGGGGGCAAACACCGGGGAGCTGTTTTTT. Protein sequence: CACSKGGANTGELFF. The rearrangement links TRBV30 to TRBJ2-2; D perhaps matches TRBD2 (7 bases). Germline CDR1 reads GTSNPN; CDR2 reads SVGIG (reference sequence). V lost 6 bases to trimming and J lost 2 bases, with 16 bases between them. This CDR3 has 15 residues.

V is TRBV5-8 and J is TRBJ2-2, with TRBD1 matching 9 bases. There are 15 residues in the CDR3. V lost 4 bases, J lost 6 bases, and 7 bases stayed unmatched. Per germline, CDR1 SGHTS and CDR2 YDEGEE. The CDR3 coding sequence is TGTGCCAGCAGCGGGACAGGGTATAATTCCGGGGAGCTGTTTTTT. Protein sequence: CASSGTGYNSGELFF.

The chain uses TRBV30 and TRBJ1-5; D gene unclear. The V gene lost 4 bases and the J gene lost 0 bases, with 13 bases spanning the gap. CDR3 length: 15 residues. CDR1 and CDR2 (germline): GTSNPN, SVGIG (reference sequence). DNA of the CDR3: TGTGCCTGGACAGGTGCCCGGGGTAGCAATCAGCCCCAGCATTTT. Translation gives CAWTGARGSNQPQHF.

The chain has TRBV4-1 and TRBJ1-1, with TRBD1 identical over 9 bases. CDR3 length: 14 residues. In germline, CDR1 is MGHRA, CDR2 YSYEKL. V trimming: 2 bases; J trimming: 6 bases; junction bases outside the gene matches: 4. CDR3 DNA: TGCGCCAGCAGCCAAAACAGGGGGCTTCCTGAAGCTTTCTTT. Protein sequence: CASSQNRGLPEAFF.

The chain uses TRBV29-1 and TRBJ1-3; D uncertain. V shed 0 bases and J shed 4 bases, with 13 bases lying between them. CDR1 and CDR2 (germline): SQVTM, ANQGSEA. This CDR3 is built from 15 residues. The CDR3 DNA follows: TGCAGCGTTGAAGATCTGGCAGTCTTAGGAAACACCATATATTTT. As protein: CSVEDLAVLGNTIYF.

The rearrangement links TRBV28 to TRBJ1-3; D might be TRBD1 (5 bases). The V and J ends lost 7 bases and 6 bases respectively, with 13 bases between them. CDR1 and CDR2 from the germline V gene are MDHEN and SYDVKM. CDR3 length: 13 residues. CDR3 loop: CASNDGGTNTIYF. In DNA, the CDR3 is TGTGCCAGCAACGACGGGGGGACAAACACCATATATTTT.

There are a few counts of this clone. This CDR3 is CASSFLGQGVDGYTF. Written as DNA, the CDR3 is TGTGCCAGCAGCTTTCTGGGACAGGGGGTTGATGGCTACACCTTC. This rearrangement joins TRBV5-5 to TRBJ1-2; 11 bases are a match to TRBD1. CDR1 and CDR2 (germline): SGHKS, YYEKEE (reference sequence). The CDR3 is made up of 15 amino acids. The J segment lost 6 bases and the V segment lost 2 bases, leaving 6 bases of the junction unmatched.

This clone was counted a single time. The CDR3, as DNA: TGTGCCAGCAGCCGCGGGAGAGATACGCAGTATTTT. Amino acids: CASSRGRDTQYF. The chain uses TRBV3-1 (or the pseudogene TRBV3-2) and TRBJ2-3; TRBD2 aligns across 7 bases. Germline CDR1 reads LGHDT; CDR2 reads YNNKEL (reference sequence). With 4 bases clipped from V and 5 bases from J, the junction kept 0 bases outside the gene matches. The CDR3 loop spans 12 amino acids.

The chain has TRBV6-2 or TRBV6-3 and TRBJ2-3, with a tentative D call TRBD2 (5 bases). The CDR3 has 19 amino acids. V was trimmed by 2 bases and J by 6 bases, leaving 27 bases between them. Germline CDR1 is MNHEY and CDR2 is SVGEGT. CDR3 region: CASSYPVSGVSEASDTQYF. CDR3 DNA: TGTGCCAGCAGTTACCCTGTTAGTGGGGTTTCGGAGGCATCTGATACGCAGTATTTT.

The chain is built from TRBV6-1 and TRBJ1-3; D is unclear. CDR3 length equals 16 residues. Germline V gene lookup returns CDR1 MNHNS and CDR2 SASEGT. V was pared by 4 bases and J by 2 bases, with 15 bases between. Here the CDR3 reads CASSATPGWTGNTIYF. CDR3 DNA sequence: TGTGCCAGCAGTGCGACGCCCGGGTGGACTGGAAACACCATATATTTT.

The genes are TRBV6-5 and TRBJ1-2; 7 nucleotides align to TRBD1. The CDR3 contains 15 residues. Losses at the gene ends were 4 bases for V and 2 bases for J; bases not matched to a gene: 7. Germline values: CDR1 MNHEY, CDR2 SVGAGI. The CDR3 DNA sequence: TGTGCCAGCAGTTGGTCCGCCAGGGGGAACTATGGCTACACCTTC. Its protein is CASSWSARGNYGYTF.

The genes are TRBV5-1 and TRBJ2-2; 7 nucleotides agree with TRBD2. Germline CDR1 reads SGHRS; CDR2 reads YFSETQ. V was pared by 1 base and J by 4 bases, with 7 bases of the junction left unmatched. The CDR3 runs 16 residues. This CDR3 reads CASSLSGRAITGELFF. In nucleotides, the CDR3 is TGCGCCAGCAGCTTGTCGGGGAGGGCCATCACCGGGGAGCTGTTTTTT. Supplemented by reference TRBV5-1 and TRBJ2-2, the full variable domain reads KAGVTQTPRYLIKTRGQQVTLSCSPISGHRSVSWYQQTPGQGLQFLFEYFSETQRNKGNFPGRFSGRQFSNSRSEMNVSTLELGDSALYLCASSLSGRAITGELFFGEGSRLTVL.

The chain has TRBV15 and TRBJ1-6, with D perhaps matching TRBD1 (6 bases). Deletions cut 1 base from V and 6 bases from J, with 19 bases between. CDR1 is LNHNV, CDR2 YYDKDF, per germline (reference sequence). The length of the CDR3 is 18 residues. In nucleotides, the CDR3 is TGTGCCACCAGCAGAGGAGCGGACAGTGCTATATCTAATTCACCCCTCCACTTT. This translates into CATSRGADSAISNSPLHF.

The chain links TRBV7-2 to TRBJ1-6; 8 positions agree with TRBD1. The CDR3 is 16 amino acids. The germline CDR1 and CDR2 sequences are SGHTA and FQGNSA. V was pared by 1 base and J by 6 bases, with 5 bases of the junction left unmatched. The CDR3 spells CASSLVGQGSNSPLHF. In DNA, the CDR3 is TGTGCCAGCAGCTTAGTCGGACAGGGAAGTAATTCACCCCTCCACTTT.

This chain connects TRBV10-2 to TRBJ1-1; TRBD1 aligns across 9 bases. Germline V lookup: CDR1 WSHSY, CDR2 SAAADI. Trimming cost V 4 bases and J 4 bases; bases outside gene matches: 4. CDR3 length: 14 residues. The CDR3 DNA follows: TGCGCCAGCAGTGTGGGACAGGGAGGCACTGAAGCTTTCTTT. It translates to CASSVGQGGTEAFF.